The next 23 T cell receptor beta chains were all read from a single sample in a study of Ad26.COV2.S vaccination and SARS-CoV-2 variants. Described treatment: 15 to 20 received Ad26.COV2.S at low or high dose, single or two shots; several received placebo; per-sample allocation not given. Sample collection was performed on day 63 after the first vaccine or placebo injection. Here immunoSEQ multiplex PCR was the method, and the copy in TCRdb shows in-frame clones only, minus some. The sample gives 300,000 to 400,000 clones, 85% to 90% of which show up once; 1.9% is in the top ten. Here the sequenced sample was peripheral blood, taken in a trial of Ad26.COV2.S vaccine versus placebo. All receptors come from a person aged 18-60 years who received the Ad26.COV2.S COVID-19 vaccine or a placebo.

This clone was picked up many times. This chain's CDR3 is CASSLAWTGGKAEAFF. CDR3 nucleotide sequence: TGTGCCAGCAGCTTGGCATGGACAGGGGGAAAAGCTGAAGCTTTCTTT. This rearrangement joins TRBV5-6 to TRBJ1-1; the match to TRBD1 covers 10 bases. Germline CDR1 SGHDT, CDR2 YYEEEE. This CDR3 has 16 residues. The V segment lost 0 bases and the J segment 6 bases; nucleotides outside the gene matches: 8.

The chain couples TRBV9 to TRBJ2-2, with D uncertain. This CDR3 region has 16 residues. The V end lost 0 bases, the J end lost 5 bases, and 14 bases lay between the germline ends. Germline V gives CDR1 SGDLS, CDR2 YYNGEE. The CDR3 is CASSVGWGKPTGELFF. The DNA for the CDR3 is TGTGCCAGCAGCGTAGGGTGGGGTAAGCCGACCGGGGAGCTGTTTTTT.

The chain couples TRBV6-5 to TRBJ2-1, with 13 positions matching TRBD2. J lost 8 bases, V lost 5 bases, and 6 bases had no gene match. CDR3 length equals 15 residues. Germline V gene data show CDR1 as MNHEY and CDR2 as SVGAGI. For the CDR3, the DNA is TGTGCCAGCAGTCGGACTAGCGGGGGAGTCCATGAGCAGTTCTTC. This codes for CASSRTSGGVHEQFF.

This sequence joins TRBV4-1 and TRBJ1-5, with D possibly TRBD1 on 5 matching bases. The V gene lost 4 bases and the J gene lost 11 bases, with 21 bases spanning the gap. Germline V CDR1 and CDR2: MGHRA, YSYEKL. CDR3 length: 15 residues. CDR3 coding DNA: TGCGCCAGCAGCCCCGGGGCCAGGCCTGGGGAGGCCCAGCATTTT. Translating gives CASSPGARPGEAQHF.

The count of this clone is one. This chain links TRBV5-1 with TRBJ1-1, with TRBD1 matching 9 bases. Trimming removed 3 bases from V and 10 bases from J; junction bases left unmatched: 10. Germline V gene lookup returns CDR1 SGHRS and CDR2 YFSETQ. The CDR3 consists of 14 residues. CDR3 loop: CASSSGQGPVGAFF. CDR3 nucleotides: TGCGCCAGCAGCTCGGGACAGGGCCCTGTCGGAGCTTTCTTT.

This clone was seen more than once but under ten times. The rearrangement links TRBV6-2 or TRBV6-3 to TRBJ1-4; D not resolved. Trimming shortened V by 2 bases and J by 8 bases, and 6 bases separated the two germline ends. This CDR3 has 12 residues. Germline V lookup: CDR1 MNHEY, CDR2 SVGEGT. The CDR3 protein is CASSYTREKLFF. The CDR3 DNA reads as TGTGCCAGCAGTTACACAAGGGAAAAACTGTTTTTT.

The CDR3 bases are TGTGCCAGCAGTTCCACCACAGGGGGGGAGGATGAAAAACTGTTTTTT. Translation gives CASSSTTGGEDEKLFF. The genes are TRBV6-5 and TRBJ1-4, with TRBD1 identical over 8 bases. This CDR3 has 16 residues. Looked up from germline, CDR1 is MNHEY and CDR2 is SVGAGI. The V segment lost 4 bases and the J segment 6 bases; nucleotides outside the gene matches: 10.

This clone was seen just once. This sequence joins TRBV3-1 (or the pseudogene TRBV3-2) and TRBJ1-6; 8 bases map to TRBD1. CDR1 and CDR2 from the germline V gene are LGHDT and YNNKEL (reference sequence). Trimming removed 2 bases from V and 4 bases from J; junction bases left unmatched: 10. The CDR3 loop spans 18 amino acids. CDR3 coding DNA: TGTGCCAGCAGCCAACTTCCAGGGACAGGTGATTATAATTCACCCCTCCACTTT. Protein: CASSQLPGTGDYNSPLHF.

The chain joins TRBV30 to TRBJ1-1; D unresolved. Germline CDR1 and CDR2: GTSNPN and SVGIG (reference sequence). The CDR3 consists of 12 residues. Trimming took off 5 bases at V and 5 bases at J, with 12 bases between the two ends. CDR3 in DNA: TGTGCCTGGTCCCCTGCTTATACTGAAGCTTTCTTT. This translates into CAWSPAYTEAFF.

The chain joins TRBV30 to TRBJ1-6; D unresolved. V lost 4 bases, J lost 10 bases, and 20 bases lay in between. This CDR3 contains 15 residues. Germline-derived CDR1 and CDR2 are GTSNPN and SVGIG (reference sequence). The CDR3 here is CAWTQRKEVNSPLHF. The CDR3 nucleotides are TGTGCCTGGACCCAACGGAAGGAGGTTAACTCACCCCTCCACTTT.

This sequence joins TRBV19 and TRBJ1-1, with TRBD1 matching over 7 bases. Germline lookup yields CDR1 LNHDA and CDR2 SQIVND (reference sequence). V gave up 3 bases and J gave up 0 bases; unmatched junction bases: 13. The CDR3 is made up of 18 amino acids. This CDR3 is CASSIRFGEGALNTEAFF. The CDR3, as DNA: TGTGCCAGTAGTATCAGATTCGGAGAGGGGGCCCTGAACACTGAAGCTTTCTTT.

CDR3 DNA: TGTGCCACCAGCAGAGGACTTCAGGGGGATGGCTACACCTTC. Residues: CATSRGLQGDGYTF. The gene calls are TRBV15 and TRBJ1-2, with TRBD1 matching over 7 bases. CDR1 is LNHNV and CDR2 is YYDKDF in the germline V gene (reference sequence). Losses at the gene ends were 1 base for V and 6 bases for J; bases not matched to a gene: 5. The CDR3 is made up of 14 amino acids.

The genes are TRBV6-5 and TRBJ2-1; the D gene is possibly TRBD2 (5 bases). CDR1 is MNHEY and CDR2 is SVGAGI in the germline V gene. The CDR3 is 14 residues long. Trimming cost V 6 bases and J 4 bases, with 13 bases left between them. The CDR3 loop is CASRGGDRYNEQFF. CDR3 in DNA: TGTGCCAGCAGAGGAGGTGATCGTTACAATGAGCAGTTCTTC.

This chain joins TRBV6-6 and TRBJ1-4; D perhaps matches TRBD1 (5 bases). Deletions cut 0 bases from V and 8 bases from J, with 13 bases between. The germline V gene encodes CDR1 MNHNY and CDR2 SVGAGI (reference sequence). This CDR3 region has 15 residues. CDR3 DNA: TGTGCCAGCAGTTACTCTGGGGGGGTAGGAGAAAAACTGTTTTTT. This translates into CASSYSGGVGEKLFF.

This sequence joins TRBV2 and TRBJ2-3; 8 nucleotides align to TRBD1. The CDR3 spans 16 residues. V lost 0 bases and J lost 0; bases outside the gene matches: 2. The germline gives CDR1 SNHLY, CDR2 FYNNEI. CDR3 in amino acids: CASSEAQGASTDTQYF. In DNA form, the CDR3 reads TGTGCCAGCAGTGAAGCCCAGGGGGCCAGCACAGATACGCAGTATTTT.

This chain connects TRBV30 to TRBJ1-4; the D gene is possibly TRBD1 (5 bases). Trimming shortened V by 0 bases and J by 8 bases, and 13 bases separated the two germline ends. CDR1 GTSNPN and CDR2 SVGIG come from the germline V gene (reference sequence). The CDR3 has 14 amino acids. CDR3 sequence: CAWSVPGRGEKLFF. The CDR3 DNA reads as TGTGCCTGGAGTGTACCGGGGCGCGGAGAAAAACTGTTTTTT. The full variable domain, its missing parts supplied by reference TRBV30 and TRBJ1-4, is SQTIHQWPATLVQPVGSPLSLECTVEGTSNPNLYWYRQAAGRGLQLLFYSVGIGQISSEVPQNLSASRPQDRQFILSSKKLLLSDSGFYLCAWSVPGRGEKLFFGSGTQLSVL.

V and J are TRBV5-1 and TRBJ2-5; no reliable D call. Germline V lookup: CDR1 SGHRS, CDR2 YFSETQ. Trimming took 2 bases from V and 2 from J, leaving 16 bases between them. CDR3 length: 16 amino acids. The CDR3 DNA is TGCGCCAGCAGCTTTTCCCCCCCCTATGGGCAAGAGACCCAGTACTTC. Translated, it gives CASSFSPPYGQETQYF.

This chain uses TRBV10-3 with TRBJ1-2; D not certain. The CDR3 is 13 amino acids. Germline-derived CDR1 and CDR2 are ENHRY and SYGVKD. Trimming pared 2 bases from V and 8 bases from J, leaving 12 bases between. The CDR3 DNA is TGTGCCATCAGTGAGGTAACGGAGCGAGGCTACACCTTC. Protein: CAISEVTERGYTF.

This clone was recorded many times. The CDR3 spells CASSEADRGEAFF. The CDR3 DNA reads as TGCGCCAGCAGTGAGGCGGACAGGGGTGAAGCTTTCTTT. The chain is built from TRBV10-2 and TRBJ1-1; 9 nucleotides match TRBD1. CDR3 length equals 13 residues. V shed 2 bases, J shed 7 bases, and the junction held 2 bases outside the gene matches. Germline assignment: CDR1 WSHSY and CDR2 SAAADI.

The rearrangement links TRBV5-6 to TRBJ1-1, with D perhaps TRBD1 (5 bases). V was shortened by 2 bases and J by 4 bases, with 15 bases between the two germline ends. Germline loops: CDR1 SGHDT, CDR2 YYEEEE. The CDR3 runs to 15 residues. The CDR3 DNA reads as TGTGCCAGCAGCTTTGACCACGGGACCATCACTGAAGCTTTCTTT. It codes for CASSFDHGTITEAFF.

This sequence joins TRBV10-3 and TRBJ2-2, with D perhaps TRBD1 (6 bases). The V gene lost 6 bases and the J gene lost 5 bases, with 22 bases spanning the gap. The CDR3 has 17 amino acids. Germline CDR1 and CDR2: ENHRY and SYGVKD. The DNA for the CDR3 is TGTGCCATCAGCGAAGGGGCCAGGGGTCGAAAGACCGGGGAGCTGTTTTTT. Amino acids: CAISEGARGRKTGELFF.

The rearrangement uses TRBV2 and TRBJ1-1; D call uncertain. Germline CDR1 reads SNHLY; CDR2 reads FYNNEI. The V and J ends lost 7 bases and 8 bases respectively, with 8 bases between them. This CDR3 spans 10 amino acids. CDR3 amino acids: CASKITEAFF. CDR3 nucleotide sequence: TGTGCCAGCAAAATTACAGAAGCTTTCTTT. The full variable domain, its missing parts supplied by reference TRBV2 and TRBJ1-1, is EPEVTQTPSHQVTQMGQEVILRCVPISNHLYFYWYRQILGQKVEFLVSFYNNEISEKSEIFDDQFSVERPDGSNFTLKIRSTKLEDSAMYFCASKITEAFFGQGTRLTVV.

The V gene is TRBV6-6, the J gene TRBJ2-5; 7 nucleotides match TRBD2. Germline-derived CDR1 and CDR2 are MNHNY and SVGAGI (reference sequence). J was trimmed by 4 bases and V by 4 bases; bases with no gene match: 3. This CDR3 has 13 residues. The CDR3 protein is CASSLRGLETQYF. The CDR3 nucleotides are TGTGCCAGCAGTTTGCGGGGGTTAGAGACCCAGTACTTC.